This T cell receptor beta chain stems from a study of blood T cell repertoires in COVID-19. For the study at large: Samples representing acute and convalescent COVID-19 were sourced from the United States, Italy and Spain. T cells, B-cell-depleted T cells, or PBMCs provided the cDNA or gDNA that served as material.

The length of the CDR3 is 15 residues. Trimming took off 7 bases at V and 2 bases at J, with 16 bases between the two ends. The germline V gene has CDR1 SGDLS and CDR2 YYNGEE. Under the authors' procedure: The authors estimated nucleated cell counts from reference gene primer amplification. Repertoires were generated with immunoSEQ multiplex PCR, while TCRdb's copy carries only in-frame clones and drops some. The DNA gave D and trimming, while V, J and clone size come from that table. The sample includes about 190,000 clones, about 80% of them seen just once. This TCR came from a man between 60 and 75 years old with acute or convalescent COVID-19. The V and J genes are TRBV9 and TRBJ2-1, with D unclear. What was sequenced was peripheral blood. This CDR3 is CASAQFQDPYNEQFF. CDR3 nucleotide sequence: TGTGCCAGCGCCCAATTCCAGGATCCCTACAATGAGCAGTTCTTC.